These 10 T cell receptor beta chains were sequenced from one sample in a study of T cell responses to AZD1222 COVID-19 vaccine. Measured with immunoSEQ multiplex PCR; TCRdb has only the in-frame clones, and not every one. The repertoire holds 150,000 to 200,000 clones, about nine tenths seen once, with approximately 5.7% in the top ten. The material was peripheral blood, obtained on day 0 of AZD1222 vaccination. These receptors were obtained from an adult in good health.

The V and J genes are TRBV29-1 and TRBJ2-3, with TRBD2 identical over 14 bases. CDR1 is SQVTM and CDR2 is ANQGSEA in the germline V gene. J was trimmed by 0 bases and V by 6 bases; bases with no gene match: 5. CDR3 length: 16 residues. Here the CDR3 reads CSVGGTSGRSTDTQYF. The CDR3 coding sequence is TGCAGCGTGGGGGGGACTAGCGGGAGAAGCACAGATACGCAGTATTTT.

This chain uses TRBV11-3 with TRBJ1-1; D is unclear. The germline V and J ends were trimmed by 5 bases and 2 bases, with 9 bases remaining between them. Germline V gene sequence: CDR1 SGHNT, CDR2 YENEEA. This CDR3 is 13 amino acids long. As DNA, the CDR3 is TGTGCCAGCAGCCGTCGTTTCAACACTGAAGCTTTCTTT. Residues: CASSRRFNTEAFF.

The genes are TRBV7-2 and TRBJ2-1, with TRBD1 matching over 7 bases. CDR3 length: 14 residues. The V and J ends lost 5 bases and 7 bases, in that order; junction bases with no gene match: 8. Germline CDR1 and CDR2: SGHTA and FQGNSA. The CDR3 DNA follows: TGTGCCAGCAGCCTAGGGACAGCCGGGAATGAGCAGTTCTTC. Translated, it gives CASSLGTAGNEQFF. Using reference TRBV7-2 and TRBJ2-1 for the parts outside the CDR3, the full variable domain is GAGVSQSPSNKVTEKGKDVELRCDPISGHTALYWYRQSLGQGLEFLIYFQGNSAPDKSGLPSDRFSAERTGGSVSTLTIQRTQQEDSAVYLCASSLGTAGNEQFFGPGTRLTVL.

The table lists this clone with a count of one. The chain carries TRBV14 and TRBJ2-2; D is possibly TRBD1 (6 bases). Germline CDR1 reads SGHDN; CDR2 reads FVKESK. V lost 5 bases and J lost 5, with 15 bases in between. The CDR3 contains 15 residues. The CDR3 coding sequence is TGTGCCAGCAGCGCGCACAGGGTTGCAACCGGGGAGCTGTTTTTT. Encoded protein: CASSAHRVATGELFF. Full variable domain (missing parts from reference TRBV14 and TRBJ2-2): EAGVTQFPSHSVIEKGQTVTLRCDPISGHDNLYWYRRVMGKEIKFLLHFVKESKQDESGMPNNRFLAERTGGTYSTLKVQPAELEDSGVYFCASSAHRVATGELFFGEGSRLTVL.

The chain is built from TRBV7-6 and TRBJ2-1, with D unresolved. V was shortened by 0 bases and J by 8 bases, with 11 bases between the two germline ends. The germline gives CDR1 SGHVS, CDR2 FNYEAQ. This CDR3 is 14 amino acids long. The CDR3: CASSLAPSFDEQFF. The CDR3 DNA sequence: TGTGCCAGCAGCTTAGCTCCCAGCTTCGATGAGCAGTTCTTC.

The rearrangement links TRBV18 to TRBJ2-5; no definite D call. CDR3 size: 15 residues. CDR1 and CDR2 from the germline V gene are KGHSH and LQKENI. Deletions cut 6 bases from V and 3 bases from J, with 17 bases between. CDR3 protein: CASSPPGRLKETQYF. As DNA, the CDR3 is TGTGCCAGCTCCCCCCCGGGCCGATTGAAAGAGACCCAGTACTTC.

The chain couples TRBV5-4 to TRBJ2-3; TRBD1 might be the D (5 bases). The V end lost 2 bases, the J end lost 6 bases, and 13 bases lay between the germline ends. CDR1 is SGHNT, CDR2 YYREEE, per germline (reference sequence). The CDR3 has 14 amino acids. The CDR3 spells CASSLGEARDTQYF. In nucleotides, the CDR3 is TGTGCCAGCAGCTTAGGGGAAGCAAGGGATACGCAGTATTTT.

The chain employs TRBV3-1 (or the pseudogene TRBV3-2) and TRBJ1-5; D not resolved. The germline V gene encodes CDR1 LGHDT and CDR2 YNNKEL (reference sequence). This CDR3 comprises 13 residues. V dropped 4 bases and J dropped 6 bases, with 10 bases sitting between them. The CDR3 nucleotides read TGTGCCAGCAGCCGCCTTAGAGGTCAGCCCCAGCATTTT. Encoded protein: CASSRLRGQPQHF.

V is TRBV28 and J is TRBJ1-5; D is unclear. V lost 4 bases and J 7 bases, leaving 5 bases between the germline ends. Germline V CDR1 and CDR2: MDHEN, SYDVKM. The CDR3 covers 11 residues. The CDR3 bases are TGTGCCAGCAGTTCGGACCAGCCCCAGCATTTT. Encoded protein: CASSSDQPQHF.

This chain links TRBV11-2 with TRBJ2-7; TRBD2 aligns across 13 bases. V lost 8 bases and J lost 4; bases outside the gene matches: 5. Germline CDR1 SGHAT, CDR2 FQNNGV. The CDR3 has 14 amino acids. The CDR3 DNA reads TGTGCCAGCGGAACTAGCGGGGGGGGATACGAGCAGTACTTC. Translating gives CASGTSGGGYEQYF.